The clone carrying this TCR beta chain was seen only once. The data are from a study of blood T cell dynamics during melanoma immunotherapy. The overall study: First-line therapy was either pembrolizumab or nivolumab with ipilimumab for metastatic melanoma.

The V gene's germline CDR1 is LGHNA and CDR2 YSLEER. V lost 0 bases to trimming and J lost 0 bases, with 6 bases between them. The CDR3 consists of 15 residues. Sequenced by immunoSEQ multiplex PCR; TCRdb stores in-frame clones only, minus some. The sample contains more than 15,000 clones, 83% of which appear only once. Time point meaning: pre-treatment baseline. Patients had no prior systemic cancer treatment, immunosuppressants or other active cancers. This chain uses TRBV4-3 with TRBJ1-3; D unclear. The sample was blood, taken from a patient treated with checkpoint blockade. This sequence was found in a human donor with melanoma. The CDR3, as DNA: TGCGCCAGCAGCCAAGATGGCAACTCTGGAAACACCATATATTTT. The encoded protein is CASSQDGNSGNTIYF.